This TCR beta chain was sequenced in a study of blood T cells in healthy people across ages. Notes on this clonotype: Its target is unknown.

The use of a sample-barcoded 5' primer and a J-beta primer mix characterized a second PCR of about 7 to 12 cycles. TCRdb re-called the 5' RACE reads with MiXCR, one entry per CDR3 protein. The table shows roughly 1.6 million distinct CDR3 sequences, with roughly 32% occurring only once. CDR3 size: 13 residues. Per the germline V gene, CDR1 is DFQATT and CDR2 is SNEGSKA (reference sequence). Study-level results: Greater diversity and more naive CD4+ cells were seen in long-lived donors than in aged donors.

The receptor was derived from a woman aged 25 to 39 in good health. The sequencing sample was made of blood. V and J are TRBV20-1 and TRBJ2-4, with TRBD2 as a possible D gene (5 bases). Near its end, the DNA agrees better with TRBJ2-7, so the J call may be wrong. Here the CDR3 DNA reads TGCAGTGCTAGAGGAGAGAGGGCCTACGAGCAGTACTTC. Translation gives CSARGERAYEQYF.